These 25 T cell receptor beta chains came from one sample sequenced in a study of T cell repertoires in cytomegalovirus infection (dated by TCRdb to the late 2010s). The listed sequencing device is Illumina HiSeq 1500. TCRdb handled the public reads itself, with Q25 trimming in fastp and clone calling in MiXCR, and kept productive beta chains. Rows matching on CDR3 protein sequence are summarized as one entry with the most common DNA and genes. This sample has about 530,000 distinct CDR3 sequences in its table, and approximately 26% of those were observed once. The ten most abundant clones make up under 15% of the sample. Sequencing was carried out using PBMCs. These receptors were collected from a human donor in good health (CMV status not recorded). Some clones in this sample may be carry-over from other donors' samples.

This clonotype occurred a few times. The J gene is TRBJ2-7, the V gene TRBV28; D is unresolved. V lost 4 bases and J 9 bases, leaving 10 bases between the germline ends. CDR3 length equals 11 residues. Germline loops: CDR1 MDHEN, CDR2 SYDVKM. The CDR3: CASSSPKGQYF. The CDR3 DNA is TGTGCCAGCAGTTCCCCCAAGGGGCAGTACTTC.

V is TRBV12-3 or TRBV12-4 and J is TRBJ1-2; D is unclear. This CDR3 comprises 14 residues. The ends were cut back, 5 bases at V and 7 bases at J, with 17 bases in the middle. The CDR3 DNA sequence: TGTGCCAGCAGTCAAGGGAGCAAATCGGGTGGCTACACCTTC. Translation: CASSQGSKSGGYTF.

The rearrangement joins TRBV7-2 to TRBJ2-1, with 8 bases fitting TRBD2. CDR3 length equals 13 residues. V lost 1 base, J lost 15 bases, and 8 bases stayed unmatched. Germline V lookup: CDR1 SGHTA, CDR2 FQGNSA. The CDR3 reads CASSLDGRAGLFF. The CDR3 DNA reads as TGTGCCAGCAGCTTAGACGGGAGGGCCGGCCTGTTCTTC.

J is TRBJ2-5 and V is TRBV7-2; D possibly corresponds to TRBD2 (5 bases). The CDR3 has 15 residues. The ends were cut back, 0 bases at V and 0 bases at J, with 8 bases in the middle. The germline V gene encodes CDR1 SGHTA and CDR2 FQGNSA. In DNA, the CDR3 is TGTGCCAGCAGCTTAGCCTTAGCGAACCAAGAGACCCAGTACTTC. Translated: CASSLALANQETQYF. Combining the CDR3 with reference TRBV7-2 and TRBJ2-5 gives the whole variable domain GAGVSQSPSNKVTEKGKDVELRCDPISGHTALYWYRQSLGQGLEFLIYFQGNSAPDKSGLPSDRFSAERTGGSVSTLTIQRTQQEDSAVYLCASSLALANQETQYFGPGTRLLVL.

The chain employs TRBV20-1 and TRBJ2-3; D may match TRBD1 or TRBD2 (5 bases each). The germline V gene encodes CDR1 DFQATT and CDR2 SNEGSKA (reference sequence). The CDR3 is made up of 13 amino acids. The V and J ends lost 4 bases and 0 bases respectively, with 8 bases between them. CDR3 loop: CSATGHSTDTQYF. The CDR3 DNA is TGCAGTGCTACGGGGCATAGCACAGATACGCAGTATTTT.

This clonotype was seen only a few times. The rearrangement links TRBV2 to TRBJ1-1, with 7 nucleotides matching TRBD1. Germline values: CDR1 SNHLY, CDR2 FYNNEI. The CDR3 covers 15 residues. With V trimmed by 2 bases and J by 1 base, 4 bases remained unmatched. CDR3 coding DNA: TGTGCCAGCAGTGAATCCAGGGGGAGGAACACTGAAGCTTTCTTT. Translating gives CASSESRGRNTEAFF.

This clonotype came up a few times. The J gene is TRBJ1-1, the V gene TRBV20-1; D uncertain. The CDR3 runs to 14 residues. V lost 0 bases to trimming and J lost 7 bases, with 15 bases between them. Germline V gives CDR1 DFQATT, CDR2 SNEGSKA (reference sequence). The CDR3 bases are TGCAGTGCTAGAGATGGGAGTGTGAGACGTGAAGCTTTCTTT. The encoded protein is CSARDGSVRREAFF.

The rearrangement joins TRBV28 to TRBJ2-1; D possibly corresponds to TRBD1 (7 bases). The CDR3 runs 24 residues. The V end lost 4 bases, the J end lost 0 bases, and 37 bases lay between the germline ends. In germline, CDR1 is MDHEN, CDR2 SYDVKM. The CDR3 loop reads CASSYSGEQGFTKRASSSYNEQFF. The CDR3 nucleotides read TGTGCCAGCAGTTACTCAGGGGAACAGGGGTTTACTAAGCGGGCTTCGAGCTCCTACAATGAGCAGTTCTTC. The full variable domain, its missing parts supplied by reference TRBV28 and TRBJ2-1, is DVKVTQSSRYLVKRTGEKVFLECVQDMDHENMFWYRQDPGLGLRLIYFSYDVKMKEKGDIPEGYSVSREKKERFSLILESASTNQTSMYLCASSYSGEQGFTKRASSSYNEQFFGPGTRLTVL.

The V gene is TRBV12-3 or TRBV12-4, the J gene TRBJ2-1; 8 nucleotides line up with TRBD2. The trim removed 3 bases at V and 4 bases at J, leaving 5 bases unmatched. CDR3 length equals 15 residues. CDR3 region: CASSFDSGAYNEQFF. CDR3 sequence (DNA): TGTGCCAGCAGTTTTGATAGCGGGGCGTACAATGAGCAGTTCTTC.

The rearrangement joins TRBV11-3 to TRBJ2-4, with 7 bases lining up with TRBD1. The germline V gene has CDR1 SGHNT and CDR2 YENEEA. The CDR3 has 16 residues. Trimming cost V 1 base and J 0 bases; bases outside gene matches: 3. CDR3 DNA: TGTGCCAGCAGCTTAGGACAGGGTGAAGCCAAAAACATTCAGTACTTC. Amino acid sequence: CASSLGQGEAKNIQYF.

The rearrangement uses TRBV11-2 and TRBJ2-1, with 9 positions matching TRBD2. The CDR3 is 14 amino acids. After removal of 7 bases from V and 5 bases from J, the junction contained 6 bases not matched to a gene. The germline gives CDR1 SGHAT, CDR2 FQNNGV. In nucleotides, the CDR3 is TGTGCCAGCACCAAGACTAGCGGTAACAATGAGCAGTTCTTC. Translating it yields CASTKTSGNNEQFF. Full variable domain (remainder filled in from reference TRBV11-2 and TRBJ2-1): EAGVAQSPRYKIIEKRQSVAFWCNPISGHATLYWYQQILGQGPKLLIQFQNNGVVDDSQLPKDRFSAERLKGVDSTLKIQPAKLEDSAVYLCASTKTSGNNEQFFGPGTRLTVL.

The genes are TRBV7-2 and TRBJ2-2, with 11 positions matching TRBD2. This CDR3 has 20 amino acids. V was clipped by 5 bases and J by 1 base; unmatched bases: 15. The germline CDR1 and CDR2 sequences are SGHTA and FQGNSA. In DNA, the CDR3 is TGTGCCAGCAGCCCCTACCCGGGACTAGCGGTCATTGGGAACACCGGGGAGCTGTTTTTT. Its protein is CASSPYPGLAVIGNTGELFF.

Ten or more counts support this clonotype. The DNA for the CDR3 is TGTGCCAGCAGCCAAATGAACGGGGGGCAGTACTTC. As protein: CASSQMNGGQYF. The J gene is TRBJ2-7, the V gene TRBV7-2; possible D gene TRBD2, 6 bases. This CDR3 has 12 amino acids. Germline CDR1 SGHTA, CDR2 FQGNSA. V was pared by 5 bases and J by 9 bases, with 14 bases between.

DNA of the CDR3: TGTGCCAGCAGTTCCTTGACAGGTATGAACACTGAAGCTTTCTTT. Residues: CASSSLTGMNTEAFF. The V and J genes are TRBV6-2 or TRBV6-3 and TRBJ1-1, with D perhaps TRBD1 (6 bases). From germline, CDR1 is MNHEY and CDR2 SVGEGT. CDR3 length: 15 residues. With 4 bases removed from V and 0 bases from J, the gap between germline ends came to 12 bases.

Concerning this clonotype itself: A junction boundary mismatches the germline segment, possibly from a read error. CDR3 DNA sequence: TGTGCCAGCGGGTCTAGCGGGAGCTTCGATGAGCAGTCCTTC. Its protein product is CASGSSGSFDEQSF. The chain is built from TRBV14 and TRBJ2-1; 10 nucleotides match TRBD2. Germline V gives CDR1 SGHDN, CDR2 FVKESK. The CDR3 covers 14 residues.

This chain links TRBV10-3 with TRBJ2-2; 9 bases fit TRBD1. V lost 3 bases to trimming and J lost 0 bases; unmatched junction nucleotides: 8. The CDR3 spans 18 residues. Germline V gene sequence: CDR1 ENHRY, CDR2 SYGVKD. The DNA for the CDR3 is TGTGCCATCAGTGATGGACAGGGGTTAATGGCGAACACCGGGGAGCTGTTTTTT. As protein: CAISDGQGLMANTGELFF.

Here the CDR3 reads CASSFGQGISGNTIYF. In nucleotides, the CDR3 is TGTGCCAGCAGCTTCGGACAGGGTATATCTGGAAACACCATATATTTT. The chain carries TRBV7-3 and TRBJ1-3; 8 nucleotides line up with TRBD1. Germline V CDR1 and CDR2: SGHTA, FQGTGA. Trimming removed 3 bases from V and 1 base from J; junction bases left unmatched: 5. The CDR3 spans 16 residues. Full variable domain (missing parts from reference TRBV7-3 and TRBJ1-3): GAGVSQTPSNKVTEKGKYVELRCDPISGHTALYWYRQSLGQGPEFLIYFQGTGAADDSGLPNDRFFAVRPEGSVSTLKIQRTERGDSAVYLCASSFGQGISGNTIYFGEGSWLTVV.

This rearrangement joins TRBV25-1 to TRBJ2-1; TRBD1 agrees at 8 bases. CDR1 and CDR2 from the germline V gene are MGHDK and SYGVNS. CDR3 size: 15 residues. Germline trimming cut 6 bases from V and 5 bases from J; bases unmatched to any gene: 9. CDR3 residues: CASSPLGTGNNEQFF. Written as DNA, the CDR3 is TGTGCCAGCAGCCCCCTCGGGACAGGAAACAATGAGCAGTTCTTC.

This clonotype appeared a few times. This chain uses TRBV12-3 or TRBV12-4 with TRBJ1-1; D is uncertain. This CDR3 comprises 13 residues. V dropped 5 bases and J dropped 4 bases, with 11 bases sitting between them. The DNA of the CDR3 is TGTGCCAGCAGTAAGGGAGGCGGCACTGAAGCTTTCTTT. Translating gives CASSKGGGTEAFF.

V usage is TRBV5-1 and J usage is TRBJ1-1; weak D call: TRBD1 (5 bases). Germline V CDR1 and CDR2: SGHRS, YFSETQ. This CDR3 has 14 amino acids. V dropped 6 bases and J dropped 4 bases, with 16 bases sitting between them. CDR3 residues: CASTSRSGGTEAFF. For the CDR3, the DNA is TGCGCCAGCACCTCCCGGTCGGGGGGCACTGAAGCTTTCTTT.

This sequence joins TRBV5-1 and TRBJ2-3; no firm D call. The CDR3 runs to 14 residues. Between the trimmed V and J ends, which lost 4 bases and 0 bases, there was a span of 9 bases. In germline, CDR1 is SGHRS, CDR2 YFSETQ. CDR3 coding DNA: TGCGCCAGCAGCACTACAACTAGCACAGATACGCAGTATTTT. As protein: CASSTTTSTDTQYF. Combining the CDR3 with reference TRBV5-1 and TRBJ2-3 gives the whole variable domain KAGVTQTPRYLIKTRGQQVTLSCSPISGHRSVSWYQQTPGQGLQFLFEYFSETQRNKGNFPGRFSGRQFSNSRSEMNVSTLELGDSALYLCASSTTTSTDTQYFGPGTRLTVL.

This clonotype has only a few counts. This chain links TRBV4-3 with TRBJ1-2, with a weak D call TRBD1 (5 bases). CDR1 and CDR2 from the germline V gene are LGHNA and YSLEER. V was clipped by 1 base and J by 8 bases, with 11 bases between them. The CDR3 loop spans 13 amino acids. The CDR3: CASSQAQGDGYTF. The CDR3 DNA is TGCGCCAGCAGCCAAGCACAAGGGGACGGCTACACCTTC.

This chain connects TRBV5-4 to TRBJ2-7, with D possibly TRBD2 on 6 matching bases. Trimming pared 0 bases from V and 6 bases from J, leaving 13 bases between. The CDR3 is 14 amino acids. Germline loops: CDR1 SGHNT, CDR2 YYREEE (reference sequence). CDR3 protein: CASSLVGGVGEQYF. The CDR3 DNA reads as TGTGCCAGCAGCTTGGTGGGCGGGGTCGGCGAGCAGTACTTC. Complete variable domain (other parts from reference TRBV5-4 and TRBJ2-7): ETGVTQSPTHLIKTRGQQVTLRCSSQSGHNTVSWYQQALGQGPQFIFQYYREEENGRGNFPPRFSGLQFPNYSSELNVNALELDDSALYLCASSLVGGVGEQYFGPGTRLTVT.

In its sample, this clonotype was seen a few times. The chain employs TRBV10-3 and TRBJ2-7; TRBD1 or TRBD2 may be the D gene (5 bases each). The CDR3 loop spans 14 amino acids. The V gene's germline CDR1 is ENHRY and CDR2 SYGVKD. The V gene lost 10 bases and the J gene lost 3 bases, with 19 bases spanning the gap. The chain's CDR3 is CATRGEGSFYEQYV. In DNA form, the CDR3 reads TGTGCCACCCGAGGGGAAGGGAGCTTCTACGAGCAGTACGTC.

Only one count was recorded for this clonotype. The CDR3 loop is CAWSVTGRGYGYTF. The CDR3 bases are TGTGCCTGGAGTGTGACAGGGAGAGGCTATGGCTACACCTTC. The chain links TRBV30 to TRBJ1-2; 7 positions agree with TRBD1. The CDR3 runs 14 residues. Germline-derived CDR1 and CDR2 are GTSNPN and SVGIG (reference sequence). The trim removed 0 bases at V and 4 bases at J, leaving 5 bases unmatched.